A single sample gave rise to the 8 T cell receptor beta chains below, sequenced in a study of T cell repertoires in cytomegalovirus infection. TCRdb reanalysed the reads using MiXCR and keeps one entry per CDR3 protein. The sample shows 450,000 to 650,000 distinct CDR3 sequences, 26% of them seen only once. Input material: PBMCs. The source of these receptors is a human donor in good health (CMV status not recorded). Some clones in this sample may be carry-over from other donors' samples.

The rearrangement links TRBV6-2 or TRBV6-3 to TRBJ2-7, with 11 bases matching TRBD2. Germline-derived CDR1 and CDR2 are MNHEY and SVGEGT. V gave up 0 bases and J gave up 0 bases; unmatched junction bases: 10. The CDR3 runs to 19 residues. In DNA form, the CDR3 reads TGTGCCAGCAGTTACTCGTCTAGCGGGAGGTTACGGATCTCCTACGAGCAGTACGTC. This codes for CASSYSSSGRLRISYEQYV.

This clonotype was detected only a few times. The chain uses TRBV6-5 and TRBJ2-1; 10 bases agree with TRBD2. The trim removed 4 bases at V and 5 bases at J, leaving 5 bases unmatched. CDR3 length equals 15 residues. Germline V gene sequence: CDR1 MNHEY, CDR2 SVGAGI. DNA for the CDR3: TGTGCCAGCAGTTTCCTTACTAGCGGGAACAATGAGCAGTTCTTC. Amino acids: CASSFLTSGNNEQFF.

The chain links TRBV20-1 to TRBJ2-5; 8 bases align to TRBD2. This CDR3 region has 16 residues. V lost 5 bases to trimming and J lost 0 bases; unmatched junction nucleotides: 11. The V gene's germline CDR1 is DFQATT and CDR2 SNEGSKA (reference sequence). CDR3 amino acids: CSAGSGTNQYQETQYF. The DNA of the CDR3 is TGCAGTGCTGGTAGCGGGACGAACCAGTACCAAGAGACCCAGTACTTC.

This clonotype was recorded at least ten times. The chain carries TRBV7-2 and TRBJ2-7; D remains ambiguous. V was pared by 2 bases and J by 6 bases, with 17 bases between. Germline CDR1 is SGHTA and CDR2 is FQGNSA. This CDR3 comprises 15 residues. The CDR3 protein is CASSLTDNLFTEQYV. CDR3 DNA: TGTGCCAGCAGCTTAACTGACAATCTATTCACCGAGCAGTACGTC.

The CDR3, as DNA: TGCGCCAGCAGCCAAGGGGACACTGAAGCTTTCTTT. Residues: CASSQGDTEAFF. The chain employs TRBV4-1 and TRBJ1-1; no clear D gene. The CDR3 has 12 residues. Germline-derived CDR1 and CDR2 are MGHRA and YSYEKL. Trimming took off 1 base at V and 3 bases at J, with 3 bases between the two ends.

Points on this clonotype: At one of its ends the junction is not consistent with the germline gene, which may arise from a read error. CDR3 sequence reads: CVSSLLGSFPETQYF. Here the CDR3 DNA reads TGTGTCAGCAGTTTATTAGGCTCCTTTCCAGAGACCCAGTACTTC. This rearrangement joins TRBV28 to TRBJ2-5; D remains ambiguous. The CDR3 runs to 15 residues. Per the germline V gene, CDR1 is MDHEN and CDR2 is SYDVKM. Combining the CDR3 with reference TRBV28 and TRBJ2-5 gives the whole variable domain DVKVTQSSRYLVKRTGEKVFLECVQDMDHENMFWYRQDPGLGLRLIYFSYDVKMKEKGDIPEGYSVSREKKERFSLILESASTNQTSMYLCVSSLLGSFPETQYFGPGTRLLVL.

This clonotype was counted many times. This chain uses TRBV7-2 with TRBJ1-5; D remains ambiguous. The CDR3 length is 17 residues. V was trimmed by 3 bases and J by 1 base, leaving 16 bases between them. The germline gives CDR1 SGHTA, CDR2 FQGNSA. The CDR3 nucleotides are TGTGCCAGCAGCTTGGGTCGGGGTCCTGGGAGCAATCAGCCCCAGCATTTT. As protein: CASSLGRGPGSNQPQHF.

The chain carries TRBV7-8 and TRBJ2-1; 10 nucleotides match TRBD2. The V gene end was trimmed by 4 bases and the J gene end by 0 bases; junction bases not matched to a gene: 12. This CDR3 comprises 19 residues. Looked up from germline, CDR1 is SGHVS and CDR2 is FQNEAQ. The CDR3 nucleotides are TGTGCCAGCAGCTCTGGACTAGCGGTCGTCCCAAGCTCCTACAATGAGCAGTTCTTC. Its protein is CASSSGLAVVPSSYNEQFF. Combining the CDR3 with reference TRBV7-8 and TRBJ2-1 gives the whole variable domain GAGVSQSPRYKVAKRGQDVALRCDPISGHVSLFWYQQALGQGPEFLTYFQNEAQLDKSGLPSDRFFAERPEGSVSTLKIQRTQQEDSAVYLCASSSGLAVVPSSYNEQFFGPGTRLTVL.